This note documents a single TCR beta chain sequence. Antigen specificity is unknown. Each patient relapsed following autologous stem cell transplantation, and prior brentuximab vedotin exposure differed. The data originate from a study of PD-1 blockade in classical Hodgkin lymphoma. Study-wide results and caveats: Complete responders matched newly diagnosed patients in baseline diversity.

V lost 1 base, J lost 2 bases, and 12 bases lay in between. Germline V CDR1 and CDR2: LGHNA, YSLEER. The CDR3 runs to 15 residues. Profiling relied on immunoSEQ multiplex PCR, and the TCRdb table lists in-frame clones only, not all of them. The sample contains under 20,000 clones, around 85% of which appear only once. The material sequenced was peripheral blood mononuclear cells (PBMCs), taken at baseline. The sequence was collected from a human donor with classical Hodgkin lymphoma. V gene TRBV4-3 combines with J gene TRBJ2-7; D unresolved. CDR3 in amino acids: CASSQGFVGTYEQYF. CDR3 DNA sequence: TGCGCCAGCAGCCAAGGCTTCGTCGGAACCTACGAGCAGTACTTC.